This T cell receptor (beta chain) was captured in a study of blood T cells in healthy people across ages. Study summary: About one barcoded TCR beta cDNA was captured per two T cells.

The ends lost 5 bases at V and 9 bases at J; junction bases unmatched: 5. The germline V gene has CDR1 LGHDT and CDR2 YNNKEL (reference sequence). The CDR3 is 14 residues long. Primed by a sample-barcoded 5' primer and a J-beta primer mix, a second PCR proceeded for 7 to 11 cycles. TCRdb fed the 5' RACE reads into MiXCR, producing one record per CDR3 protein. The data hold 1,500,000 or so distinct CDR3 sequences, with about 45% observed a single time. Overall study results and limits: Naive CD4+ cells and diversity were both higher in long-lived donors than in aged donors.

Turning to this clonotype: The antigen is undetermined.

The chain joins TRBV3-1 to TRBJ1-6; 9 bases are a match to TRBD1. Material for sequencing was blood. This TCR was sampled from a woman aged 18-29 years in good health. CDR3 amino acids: CASSAGTGTSPLHF. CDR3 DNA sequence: TGTGCCAGCAGCGCCGGGACAGGGACTTCACCCCTCCACTTT.